The T cell receptor (beta chain) described here comes from a study of CXCR3-negative and CXCR3-positive naive CD8 T cells. General observations from the study: Comparison of naive cells showed more hydrophobic TRB CDR3s in CXCR3-positive than in CXCR3-negative naive cells. Fresh PBMCs served for most assays, and CXCR3 expression fell partially after cryopreservation.

All TRB cDNA libraries came from 5' RACE performed with UMI labels. With the 5' RACE reads reprocessed, TCRdb shows one record per CDR3 protein and no DNA. The sample holds 75,000 to 95,000 distinct CDR3 sequences. Concerning this clonotype: Antigen unknown.

The V gene's germline CDR1 is MNHEY and CDR2 SMNVEV (reference sequence). There are 16 residues in the CDR3. The sequencing input was naive CXCR3- CD8+ T cells from blood. Subset of the sample: CD45RO-CCR7+CD27+CD95- naive CD8+ T cells lacking CXCR3 (TNR3-). This receptor was obtained from a human donor in good health. Some clones in this sample may be carry-over from other donors' samples. This sequence joins TRBV27 and TRBJ2-1; TCRdb gives TRBD2 as the D gene, but with no DNA this cannot be confirmed. The CDR3 sequence is CASSPSGGAGLNEQFF.